One sample yielded the 19 T cell receptor beta chains listed below, sequenced in a study of OX40 agonist ivuxolimab in advanced cancers. This table comes from immunoSEQ multiplex PCR, and its TCRdb copy is limited to in-frame clones, with some not included. The repertoire holds fewer than 200,000 clones, 94% seen once, with about 0.31% in the top ten. Sequenced material: CD4+ or CD8+ T cells sorted from blood, taken in a trial of the OX40 agonist ivuxolimab. The receptors stem from an adult with an advanced solid tumor such as melanoma, head and neck, liver or kidney cancer.

The J gene is TRBJ2-6, the V gene TRBV27; D uncertain. Germline CDR1 MNHEY, CDR2 SMNVEV (reference sequence). This CDR3 has 15 amino acids. V lost 7 bases and J lost 0, with 10 bases in between. The CDR3 loop is CASMDGSSGANVLTF. The CDR3 bases are TGTGCCAGCATGGACGGAAGCTCTGGGGCCAACGTCCTGACTTTC. Full variable domain (remainder filled in from reference TRBV27 and TRBJ2-6): EAQVTQNPRYLITVTGKKLTVTCSQNMNHEYMSWYRQDPGLGLRQIYYSMNVEVTDKGDVPEGYKVSRKEKRNFPLILESPSPNQTSLYFCASMDGSSGANVLTFGAGSRLTVL.

CDR3 sequence (DNA): TGTGCCAGCTCACGACCCGGGACAGGGGGCAATGAGCAGTTCTTC. Protein: CASSRPGTGGNEQFF. V is TRBV18 and J is TRBJ2-1; 11 bases agree with TRBD1. With 4 bases clipped from V and 6 bases from J, the junction kept 5 bases outside the gene matches. Germline V CDR1 and CDR2: KGHSH, LQKENI. This CDR3 contains 15 residues. The whole variable domain, filled in from reference TRBV18 and TRBJ2-1, reads NAGVMQNPRHLVRRRGQEARLRCSPMKGHSHVYWYRQLPEEGLKFMVYLQKENIIDESGMPKERFSAEFPKEGPSILRIQQVVRGDSAAYFCASSRPGTGGNEQFFGPGTRLTVL.

V gene TRBV5-1 combines with J gene TRBJ1-1; D is unclear. Trimming took off 4 bases at V and 5 bases at J, with 12 bases between the two ends. Germline CDR1 reads SGHRS; CDR2 reads YFSETQ. The CDR3 length is 13 residues. The CDR3 is CASSPPEITEAFF. DNA of the CDR3: TGCGCCAGCAGCCCCCCCGAGATTACTGAAGCTTTCTTT.

This rearrangement joins TRBV25-1 to TRBJ2-2; the D gene is possibly TRBD2 (6 bases). The length of the CDR3 is 16 residues. V lost 1 base, J lost 3 bases, and 12 bases lay in between. CDR1 MGHDK and CDR2 SYGVNS come from the germline V gene. The CDR3 nucleotides read TGTGCCAGCAGTGAATCGTTGGGACTTGACACCGGGGAGCTGTTTTTT. The encoded protein is CASSESLGLDTGELFF. Complete variable domain (other parts from reference TRBV25-1 and TRBJ2-2): EADIYQTPRYLVIGTGKKITLECSQTMGHDKMYWYQQDPGMELHLIHYSYGVNSTEKGDLSSESTVSRIRTEHFPLTLESARPSHTSQYLCASSESLGLDTGELFFGEGSRLTVL.

The chain employs TRBV4-3 and TRBJ2-7; TRBD1 matches 9 bases. Trimming removed 1 base from V and 5 bases from J; junction bases left unmatched: 6. CDR1 and CDR2 from the germline V gene are LGHNA and YSLEER. This CDR3 region has 15 residues. CDR3 in DNA: TGCGCCAGCAGCCAAGTTGCGACAGGGGGGCACGAGCAGTACTTC. This codes for CASSQVATGGHEQYF.

The CDR3 region is CASRSLQGVGGYTF. In DNA form, the CDR3 reads TGTGCCAGCAGAAGCCTCCAGGGGGTAGGTGGCTACACCTTC. This rearrangement joins TRBV28 to TRBJ1-2, with 7 positions matching TRBD1. The CDR3 consists of 14 residues. Trimming cost V 6 bases and J 7 bases; bases outside gene matches: 11. The germline gives CDR1 MDHEN, CDR2 SYDVKM.

The chain recombines TRBV7-2 with TRBJ2-3; TRBD2 matches 9 bases. This CDR3 contains 18 residues. Germline CDR1 SGHTA, CDR2 FQGNSA. V lost 5 bases and J lost 2; bases outside the gene matches: 14. CDR3 DNA: TGTGCCAGCAGCCCCCGGGGGGCTAGCGGGGCCTACACAGATACGCAGTATTTT. Protein sequence: CASSPRGASGAYTDTQYF.

The rearrangement uses TRBV19 and TRBJ2-7; D is tentatively TRBD1 or TRBD2 (5 bases each). The CDR3 covers 14 residues. Germline V CDR1 and CDR2: LNHDA, SQIVND (reference sequence). V was cut by 5 bases and J by 6 bases, with 17 bases left in between. The CDR3, as DNA: TGTGCCAGTAGTGCAGGGACGGTCCACGGCGAGCAGTACTTC. It is translated as CASSAGTVHGEQYF. The full variable domain, its missing parts supplied by reference TRBV19 and TRBJ2-7, is DGGITQSPKYLFRKEGQNVTLSCEQNLNHDAMYWYRQDPGQGLRLIYYSQIVNDFQKGDIAEGYSVSREKKESFPLTVTSAQKNPTAFYLCASSAGTVHGEQYFGPGTRLTVT.

The count of this clone is one. CDR3 DNA sequence: TGTGCCAGCAGTTTAACTTTTGCTTATGGCTACACCTTC. The encoded protein is CASSLTFAYGYTF. The rearrangement joins TRBV28 to TRBJ1-2; D ambiguous. V lost 2 bases to trimming and J lost 5 bases, with 9 bases between them. The CDR3 sequence is 13 residues long. Looked up from germline, CDR1 is MDHEN and CDR2 is SYDVKM.

This clone has just a few counts. V and J are TRBV19 and TRBJ1-5; 7 bases align to TRBD1. V was pared by 7 bases and J by 8 bases, with 14 bases of the junction left unmatched. The CDR3 is 15 residues long. In germline, CDR1 is LNHDA, CDR2 SQIVND (reference sequence). The CDR3 region has the DNA TGTGCCAGTATCGAGGGAGGGGGCTGGTCTGAGCCCCAGCATTTT. This codes for CASIEGGGWSEPQHF.

The V gene is TRBV15, the J gene TRBJ2-1; 10 bases are a match to TRBD1. Losses at the gene ends were 8 bases for V and 8 bases for J; bases not matched to a gene: 9. CDR1 and CDR2 from the germline V gene are LNHNV and YYDKDF (reference sequence). The CDR3 totals 14 residues. The CDR3 sequence: CATDRDRGLHEQFF. The CDR3 DNA reads as TGTGCCACCGACCGGGACAGGGGTCTTCATGAGCAGTTCTTC. Using reference TRBV15 and TRBJ2-1 for the parts outside the CDR3, the full variable domain is DAMVIQNPRYQVTQFGKPVTLSCSQTLNHNVMYWYQQKSSQAPKLLFHYYDKDFNNEADTPDNFQSRRPNTSFCFLDIRSPGLGDTAMYLCATDRDRGLHEQFFGPGTRLTVL.

This chain joins TRBV2 and TRBJ1-2; D is uncertain. The CDR3 spans 10 residues. The V end lost 6 bases, the J end lost 8 bases, and 7 bases lay between the germline ends. Germline values: CDR1 SNHLY, CDR2 FYNNEI. CDR3 bases: TGTGCCAGCAGCATATTAGGCTACACCTTC. Translated, it gives CASSILGYTF.

This chain links TRBV27 with TRBJ2-1; 9 bases map to TRBD2. The germline V gene has CDR1 MNHEY and CDR2 SMNVEV (reference sequence). V shed 4 bases and J 7 bases; nucleotides not matched to a gene: 8. The CDR3 consists of 15 residues. CDR3 nucleotide sequence: TGTGCCAGCAGTTACTTAAAGCGGGAGGTTAATGAGCAGTTCTTC. This gives the protein CASSYLKREVNEQFF.

This chain links TRBV28 with TRBJ2-5, with D tentatively TRBD1 (6 bases). The V end lost 1 base, the J end lost 2 bases, and 11 bases lay between the germline ends. Germline V gives CDR1 MDHEN, CDR2 SYDVKM. The CDR3 consists of 15 residues. CDR3 region: CASSLSGVGQETQYF. The CDR3 coding sequence is TGTGCCAGCAGTTTATCAGGGGTTGGACAAGAGACCCAGTACTTC.

V usage is TRBV25-1 and J usage is TRBJ2-7; 8 bases map to TRBD1. V shed 8 bases and J 2 bases; nucleotides not matched to a gene: 11. This CDR3 contains 15 residues. Germline CDR1 and CDR2: MGHDK and SYGVNS. The CDR3 spells CASGPGQVTTYEQYF. The CDR3 DNA reads as TGTGCCAGCGGCCCGGGACAGGTGACGACCTACGAGCAGTACTTC.

The chain combines TRBV11-2 with TRBJ2-3; TRBD2 might be the D (7 bases). Trimming pared 3 bases from V and 3 bases from J, leaving 13 bases between. The CDR3 contains 15 residues. The V gene's germline CDR1 is SGHAT and CDR2 FQNNGV. The CDR3 DNA reads TGTGCCAGCAGCTTCCGGGGAGGGGGGACAGATACGCAGTATTTT. Translated, it gives CASSFRGGGTDTQYF.

This chain uses TRBV6-5 with TRBJ1-1, with D uncertain. V was clipped by 5 bases and J by 0 bases, with 13 bases between them. CDR3 length: 15 residues. The germline V gene has CDR1 MNHEY and CDR2 SVGAGI. The CDR3 region has the DNA TGTGCCAGCAGTCTCGGCGGCAGCATGAACACTGAAGCTTTCTTT. Its protein is CASSLGGSMNTEAFF.

The rearrangement joins TRBV10-3 to TRBJ2-6, with 11 positions matching TRBD1. Germline V lookup: CDR1 ENHRY, CDR2 SYGVKD. The J segment lost 0 bases and the V segment lost 5 bases, leaving 12 bases of the junction unmatched. The CDR3 sequence is 20 residues long. CDR3 sequence reads: CAISNLRPGQGGSGANVLTF. The CDR3, as DNA: TGTGCCATCAGTAACCTACGGCCGGGACAGGGGGGCTCTGGGGCCAACGTCCTGACTTTC.

V gene TRBV5-1 combines with J gene TRBJ2-2; 7 bases fit TRBD1. Germline V gene sequence: CDR1 SGHRS, CDR2 YFSETQ. V shed 1 base and J 7 bases; nucleotides not matched to a gene: 7. The CDR3 spans 15 residues. In nucleotides, the CDR3 is TGCGCCAGCAGCTTGCTAGGGACAGAATTCGGGGAGCTGTTTTTT. This encodes CASSLLGTEFGELFF. Full variable domain (missing parts from reference TRBV5-1 and TRBJ2-2): KAGVTQTPRYLIKTRGQQVTLSCSPISGHRSVSWYQQTPGQGLQFLFEYFSETQRNKGNFPGRFSGRQFSNSRSEMNVSTLELGDSALYLCASSLLGTEFGELFFGEGSRLTVL.